These 9 T cell receptor beta chains were all obtained from the same sample, sequenced in a study of blood T cell repertoires in COVID-19. Produced via immunoSEQ multiplex PCR; TCRdb's table is partial and in-frame only. Among tens of thousands of clones, more than 90% were seen once, and the ten largest hold 5% to 7%. The material sequenced was peripheral blood. These receptors were collected from a human donor in a cohort sampled during active COVID-19.

This chain links TRBV12-3 or TRBV12-4 with TRBJ2-7, with TRBD1 as a possible D gene (5 bases). Trimming took 5 bases from V and 2 from J, leaving 10 bases between them. CDR3 length: 13 amino acids. The CDR3 loop reads CASSALTAYEQYF. The CDR3 DNA sequence: TGTGCCAGCAGTGCCTTGACAGCCTACGAGCAGTACTTC.

The rearrangement joins TRBV19 to TRBJ2-5, with 7 bases aligning to TRBD1. V was pared by 10 bases and J by 4 bases, with 9 bases of the junction left unmatched. Germline assignment: CDR1 LNHDA and CDR2 SQIVND (reference sequence). The CDR3 is 13 amino acids. In DNA, the CDR3 is TGTGCCACCAGAGAGGGGGCTGGAGAGACCCAGTACTTC. Residues: CATREGAGETQYF.

This clone was counted once. This chain uses TRBV19 with TRBJ2-1, with D uncertain. V shed 0 bases and J shed 4 bases, with 10 bases lying between them. The CDR3 sequence is 15 residues long. Germline values: CDR1 LNHDA, CDR2 SQIVND (reference sequence). DNA of the CDR3: TGTGCCAGTAGTATAGAACTTACCCCGTACAATGAGCAGTTCTTC. Its protein product is CASSIELTPYNEQFF.

V and J are TRBV19 and TRBJ1-1; 7 nucleotides agree with TRBD1. The ends lost 7 bases at V and 0 bases at J; junction bases unmatched: 2. This CDR3 spans 13 amino acids. The germline CDR1 and CDR2 sequences are LNHDA and SQIVND (reference sequence). The DNA for the CDR3 is TGTGCCAGTAACGACAGGGTGAACACTGAAGCTTTCTTT. It specifies CASNDRVNTEAFF.

V gene TRBV7-9 combines with J gene TRBJ2-1, with TRBD2 matching over 7 bases. J gave up 6 bases and V 4 bases, and 9 bases lay outside the gene matches. The CDR3 has 15 amino acids. Germline CDR1 reads SEHNR; CDR2 reads FQNEAQ (reference sequence). CDR3 DNA: TGTGCCAGCAGCTCTCTCGGGGAGGGCCTCAATGAGCAGTTCTTC. Amino acids: CASSSLGEGLNEQFF.

The chain combines TRBV28 with TRBJ1-1; no definite D call. The V gene lost 2 bases and the J gene lost 5 bases, with 12 bases spanning the gap. This CDR3 has 14 residues. The germline V gene encodes CDR1 MDHEN and CDR2 SYDVKM. The chain's CDR3 is CASSLTAGRTEAFF. The CDR3 DNA reads TGTGCCAGCAGTTTAACGGCAGGAAGAACTGAAGCTTTCTTT.

The chain joins TRBV6-2 or TRBV6-3 to TRBJ2-1, with TRBD2 as a possible D gene (6 bases). Trimming took off 6 bases at V and 9 bases at J, with 15 bases between the two ends. The CDR3 covers 13 residues. The germline gives CDR1 MNHEY, CDR2 SVGEGT. In DNA form, the CDR3 reads TGTGCCAGCAGCCAGCGCCGGGACTTTGAGCAGTTCTTC. It specifies CASSQRRDFEQFF.

Notes on this clone: Sequence at one end of the junction differs from germline and may be a read error. The chain joins TRBV30 to TRBJ2-7; 10 bases align to TRBD1. The length of the CDR3 is 13 residues. Germline values: CDR1 GTSNPN, CDR2 SVGIG (reference sequence). This CDR3 is CARSRQGASEQYF. CDR3 nucleotide sequence: TGTGCCAGGAGCCGACAGGGGGCCTCCGAGCAGTACTTC.

This clone was recorded only once. The V and J genes are TRBV3-1 (or the pseudogene TRBV3-2) and TRBJ1-2; the D gene is possibly TRBD1 (5 bases). Per the germline V gene, CDR1 is LGHDT and CDR2 is YNNKEL (reference sequence). V was pared by 1 base and J by 7 bases, with 10 bases between. The CDR3 loop spans 13 amino acids. This chain's CDR3 is CASSQGGGGGYTF. In DNA, the CDR3 is TGTGCCAGCAGCCAAGGCGGCGGGGGTGGCTACACCTTC.